Listed here are 2 T cell receptor beta chains from one sample, sequenced in a study of T cells in women clearing cervical HPV infection. Measured with immunoSEQ multiplex PCR; TCRdb has only the in-frame clones, and not every one. The repertoire table contains under 45,000 clones. Source material: blood buffy coat. The receptors come from a woman aged 18 to 75 with a cervical HPV16 infection that either progressed to CIN3+ or cleared (not recorded which).

Remarks on this clone: The sequenced fragment ends 3 residues before the CDR3 boundary, so the rest is inferred from the germline J gene. The rearrangement links TRBV28 to TRBJ2-3, with TRBD2 as a possible D gene (6 bases). Germline assignment: CDR1 MDHEN and CDR2 SYDVKM. The V gene lost 4 bases and the J gene lost 4 bases, with 18 bases spanning the gap. The CDR3 consists of 16 residues. The covered CDR3 bases are TGTGCCAGCAGTTCCCAATTGTGGAGGGGTCCAGATACG. It yields the protein CASSSQLWRGPDT. In full, the CDR3 is CASSSQLWRGPDTQYF.

Notes on this clone: The sequenced fragment ends 3 residues before the CDR3 boundary, so the rest is inferred from the germline J gene. This chain joins TRBV6-4 and TRBJ1-2, with TRBD1 matching 8 bases. CDR1 and CDR2 from the germline V gene are MRHNA and SNTAGT. This CDR3 has 13 residues. Partial CDR3 DNA: TGTGCCAGCAGTCCGGACAGGGTAGGAGGC. The encoded protein is CASSPDRVGG. The entire CDR3 reads CASSPDRVGGYTF.